This T cell receptor beta chain was sequenced in a study of blood T cell repertoires in COVID-19. Across the whole study: From the United States, Italy and Spain came samples of acute and convalescent COVID-19.

Repertoires were generated with immunoSEQ multiplex PCR, while TCRdb's copy carries only in-frame clones and drops some. Here the sample spans about 170,000 clones, approximately 83% being singletons. J gave up 4 bases and V 5 bases, and 11 bases lay outside the gene matches. The CDR3 consists of 16 residues. Germline CDR1 and CDR2: GTSNPN and SVGIG (reference sequence). The clonotype was recovered from a human donor with acute or convalescent COVID-19. The donor label of this sample is uncertain. The sequenced sample consisted of peripheral blood. This chain joins TRBV30 and TRBJ2-3, with 11 positions matching TRBD2. The DNA for the CDR3 is TGTGCCTGGGAGGGGCGTTTAGCGGGAGGGCCAGATACGCAGTATTTT. This gives the protein CAWEGRLAGGPDTQYF.